This T cell receptor (beta chain) was documented in a study of graft-versus-host responses after intestinal transplantation. Study context: Recipients received multivisceral, liver-intestinal, or isolated intestinal transplants. Following induction with anti-thymocyte globulin, all recipients were given tacrolimus and steroids for two to four years. The study, taken as a whole, reports: In patients with graft-donor T cell macrochimerism, allograft graft-versus-host to host-versus-graft clonal ratios were high. Peak circulating GvH clone levels tracked with early post-transplant HvG declines.

This table comes from immunoSEQ multiplex PCR, and its TCRdb copy is limited to in-frame clones, with some not included. The sample holds some 44,000 clones, about 95% seen once. Germline V lookup: CDR1 KGHSH, CDR2 LQKENI. V lost 3 bases to trimming and J lost 2 bases; unmatched junction nucleotides: 0. This CDR3 spans 14 amino acids. On this clone: As yet, its antigen is unknown.

The sequence was obtained from a human patient who received an intestinal transplant, so some T cells may come from the graft donor. The specimen comprised PBMCs, sampled around 330 days after intestinal transplant. The chain combines TRBV18 with TRBJ2-5; 10 nucleotides agree with TRBD1. CDR3 DNA: TGTGCCAGCTCACCGGGACAGGGGCAAGAGACCCAGTACTTC. Residues: CASSPGQGQETQYF.